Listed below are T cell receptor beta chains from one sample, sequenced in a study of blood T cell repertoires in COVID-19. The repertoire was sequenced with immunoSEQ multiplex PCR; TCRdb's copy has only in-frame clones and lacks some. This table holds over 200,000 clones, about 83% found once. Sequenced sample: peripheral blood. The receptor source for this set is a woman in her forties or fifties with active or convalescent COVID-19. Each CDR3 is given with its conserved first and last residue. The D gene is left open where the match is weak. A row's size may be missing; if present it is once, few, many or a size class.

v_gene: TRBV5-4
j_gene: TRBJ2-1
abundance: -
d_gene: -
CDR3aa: CASSLGAWDNEQFF
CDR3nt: TGTGCCAGCAGCTTGGGGGCCTGGGACAATGAGCAGTTCTTC

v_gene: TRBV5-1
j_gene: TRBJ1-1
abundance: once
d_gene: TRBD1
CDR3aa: CASSPQGAGTEAFF
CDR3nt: TGCGCCAGCAGCCCACAGGGGGCCGGAACTGAAGCTTTCTTT

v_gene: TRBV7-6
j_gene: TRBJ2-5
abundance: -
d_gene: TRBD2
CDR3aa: CASSPSGTRQETQYF
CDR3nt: TGTGCCAGCAGCCCGTCCGGGACTAGGCAAGAGACCCAGTACTTC

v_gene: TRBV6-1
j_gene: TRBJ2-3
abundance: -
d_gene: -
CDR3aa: CASSETHEGGTDTQYF
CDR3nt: TGTGCCAGCAGTGAAACTCACGAAGGGGGCACAGATACGCAGTATTTT

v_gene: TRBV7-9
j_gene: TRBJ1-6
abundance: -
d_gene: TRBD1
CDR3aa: CASSLEQGAYSPLHF
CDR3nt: TGTGCCAGCAGCTTAGAACAGGGGGCGTATTCACCCCTCCACTTT

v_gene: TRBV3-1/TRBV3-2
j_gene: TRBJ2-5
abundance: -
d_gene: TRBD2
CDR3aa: CASSQDLPSGSRETQYF
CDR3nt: TGTGCCAGCAGCCAAGATCTCCCTAGCGGGAGTCGAGAGACCCAGTACTTC

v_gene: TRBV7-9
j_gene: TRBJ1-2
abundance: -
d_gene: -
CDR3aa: CAGGVGDGYTF
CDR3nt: TGTGCCGGGGGGGTAGGAGATGGCTACACCTTC

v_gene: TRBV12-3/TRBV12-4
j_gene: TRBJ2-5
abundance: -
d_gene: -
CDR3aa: CASSSLATETQYF
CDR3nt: TGTGCCAGCTCTTCTCTAGCGACAGAGACCCAGTACTTC

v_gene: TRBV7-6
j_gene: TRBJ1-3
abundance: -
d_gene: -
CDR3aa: CASSLEPGVGNTIYF
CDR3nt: TGTGCCAGCAGCTTAGAGCCAGGGGTAGGAAACACCATATATTTT

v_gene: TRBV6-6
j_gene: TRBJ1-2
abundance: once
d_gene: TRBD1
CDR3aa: CASSFGADRDGGYTF
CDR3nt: TGTGCCAGCAGTTTCGGAGCGGACAGGGACGGTGGCTACACCTTC

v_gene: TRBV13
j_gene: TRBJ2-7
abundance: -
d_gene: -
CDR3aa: CASKQGGSYEQYF
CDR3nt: TGTGCCAGCAAACAGGGGGGGAGCTACGAGCAGTACTTC

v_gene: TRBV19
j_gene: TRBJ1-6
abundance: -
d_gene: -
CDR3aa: CASSKGYNSPLHF
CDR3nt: TGTGCCAGTAGTAAGGGGTATAATTCACCCCTCCACTTT

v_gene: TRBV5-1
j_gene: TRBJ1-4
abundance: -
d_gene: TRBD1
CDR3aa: CASRDGTGNEKLFF
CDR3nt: TGCGCCAGCAGGGACGGGACAGGGAATGAAAAACTGTTTTTT

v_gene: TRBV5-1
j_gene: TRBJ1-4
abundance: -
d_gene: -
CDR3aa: CASSRGNEKLFF
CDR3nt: TGCGCCAGCAGCAGGGGAAATGAAAAACTGTTTTTT

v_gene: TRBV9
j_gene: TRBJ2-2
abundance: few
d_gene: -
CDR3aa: CASSPEGGGRTGELFF
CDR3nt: TGTGCCAGCAGTCCCGAGGGGGGAGGGCGAACCGGGGAGCTGTTTTTT

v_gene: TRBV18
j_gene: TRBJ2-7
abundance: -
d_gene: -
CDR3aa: CASSASSYEQYF
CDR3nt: TGTGCCAGCTCCGCTAGCTCCTACGAGCAGTACTTC

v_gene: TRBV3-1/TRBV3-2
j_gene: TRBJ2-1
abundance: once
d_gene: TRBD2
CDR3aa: CASSPLAGGNNEQFF
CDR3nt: TGTGCCAGCAGCCCCTTAGCGGGGGGAAACAATGAGCAGTTCTTC

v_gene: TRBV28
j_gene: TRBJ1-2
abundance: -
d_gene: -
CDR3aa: CASRTGQPYGYTF
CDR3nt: TGTGCCAGCAGGACAGGACAGCCCTATGGCTACACCTTC

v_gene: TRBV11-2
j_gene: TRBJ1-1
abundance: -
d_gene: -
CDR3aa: CASSLDGLQGQAFF
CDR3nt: TGTGCCAGCAGCTTAGATGGGTTACAGGGTCAAGCTTTCTTT

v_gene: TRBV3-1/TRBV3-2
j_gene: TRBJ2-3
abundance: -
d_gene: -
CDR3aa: CASSQDRSGQYF
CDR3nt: TGTGCCAGCAGCCAAGATCGAAGCGGGCAGTATTTT

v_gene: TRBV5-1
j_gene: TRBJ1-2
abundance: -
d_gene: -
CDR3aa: CASSPDRYGYTF
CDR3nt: TGCGCCAGCAGCCCAGACAGATATGGCTACACCTTC

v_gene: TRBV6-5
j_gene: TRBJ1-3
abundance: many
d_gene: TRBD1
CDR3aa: CASSSTGLGNTIYF
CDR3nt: TGTGCCAGCAGTTCGACAGGGCTGGGAAACACCATATATTTT

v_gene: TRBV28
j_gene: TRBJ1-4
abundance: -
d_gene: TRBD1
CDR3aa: CASSWDRNEKLFF
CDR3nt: TGTGCCAGCAGCTGGGACAGGAATGAAAAACTGTTTTTT

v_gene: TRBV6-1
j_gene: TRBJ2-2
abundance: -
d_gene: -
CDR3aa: CASSEEAGVAGELFF
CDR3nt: TGTGCCAGCAGTGAAGAAGCAGGGGTGGCCGGGGAGCTGTTTTTT

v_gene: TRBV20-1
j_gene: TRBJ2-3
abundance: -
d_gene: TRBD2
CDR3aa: CSASSEGGLAGDVAQYF
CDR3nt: TGCAGTGCTAGTTCTGAGGGAGGACTAGCGGGGGATGTTGCGCAGTATTTT

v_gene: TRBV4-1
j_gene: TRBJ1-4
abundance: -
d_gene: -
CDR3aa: CASSPYQGVNEKLFF
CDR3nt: TGCGCCAGCAGCCCCTACCAGGGCGTTAATGAAAAACTGTTTTTT

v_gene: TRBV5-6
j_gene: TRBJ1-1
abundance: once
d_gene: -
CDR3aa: CASSLAGGNTEAFF
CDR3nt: TGTGCCAGCAGCTTGGCCGGGGGGAACACTGAAGCTTTCTTT

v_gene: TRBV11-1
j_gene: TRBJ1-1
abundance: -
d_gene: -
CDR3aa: CASSPHSLMNTEAFF
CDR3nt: TGTGCCAGCAGCCCCCACTCCTTAATGAACACTGAAGCTTTCTTT

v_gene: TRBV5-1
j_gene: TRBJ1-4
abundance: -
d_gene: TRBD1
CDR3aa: CASSDQGDEKLFF
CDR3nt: TGCGCCAGCAGCGACCAGGGGGATGAAAAACTGTTTTTT

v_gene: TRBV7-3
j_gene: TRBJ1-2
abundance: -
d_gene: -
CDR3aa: CASSLSAVRLDGYTF
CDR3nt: TGTGCCAGCAGCTTATCGGCAGTTAGACTGGATGGCTACACCTTC

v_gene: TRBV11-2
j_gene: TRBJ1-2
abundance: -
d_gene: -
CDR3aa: CASTQDASGARGYTF
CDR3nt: TGTGCCAGCACCCAAGACGCCTCAGGGGCGCGCGGCTACACCTTC

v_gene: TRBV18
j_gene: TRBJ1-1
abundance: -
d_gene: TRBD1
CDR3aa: CASSLDRVVTEAFF
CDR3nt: TGTGCCAGCTCTCTGGACAGGGTCGTCACTGAAGCTTTCTTT

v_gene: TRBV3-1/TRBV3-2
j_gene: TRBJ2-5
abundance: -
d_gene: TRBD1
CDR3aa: CASSQVRQGPRETQYF
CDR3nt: TGTGCCAGCAGCCAAGTCCGACAGGGGCCGAGAGAGACCCAGTACTTC

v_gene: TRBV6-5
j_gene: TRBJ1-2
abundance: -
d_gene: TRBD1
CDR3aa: CASSRTGTPYGYTF
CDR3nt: TGTGCCAGCAGCAGGACAGGGACACCCTATGGCTACACCTTC

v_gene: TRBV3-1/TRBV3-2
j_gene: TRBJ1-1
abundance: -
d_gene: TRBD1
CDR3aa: CASSQLAGQGRTEAFF
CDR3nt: TGTGCCAGCAGCCAATTAGCGGGACAGGGGCGTACTGAAGCTTTCTTT

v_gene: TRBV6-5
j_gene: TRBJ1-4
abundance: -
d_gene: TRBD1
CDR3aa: CASSYGTAVINEKLFF
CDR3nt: TGTGCCAGCAGTTACGGGACAGCCGTTATCAATGAAAAACTGTTTTTT

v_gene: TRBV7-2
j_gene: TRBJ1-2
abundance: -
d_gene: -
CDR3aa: CASSTTGNYGYTF
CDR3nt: TGTGCCAGCAGTACAACCGGGAACTATGGCTACACCTTC

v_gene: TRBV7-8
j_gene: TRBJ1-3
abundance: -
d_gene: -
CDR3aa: CASSSPTVPGNTIYF
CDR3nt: TGTGCCAGCAGCTCCCCGACAGTTCCTGGAAACACCATATATTTT

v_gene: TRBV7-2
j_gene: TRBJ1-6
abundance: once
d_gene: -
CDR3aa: CASSLVRSTGSPLHF
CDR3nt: TGTGCCAGCAGCTTAGTCCGCTCAACGGGTTCACCCCTCCACTTT

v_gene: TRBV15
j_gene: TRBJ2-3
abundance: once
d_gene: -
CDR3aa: CATSRGEGGIDTQYF
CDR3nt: TGTGCCACCAGCAGAGGGGAGGGGGGAATAGATACGCAGTATTTT

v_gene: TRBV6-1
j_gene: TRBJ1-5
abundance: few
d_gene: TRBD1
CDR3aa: CASSVGDRGYSNQPQHF
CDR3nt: TGTGCCAGCAGTGTAGGGGACAGGGGTTATAGCAATCAGCCCCAGCATTTT

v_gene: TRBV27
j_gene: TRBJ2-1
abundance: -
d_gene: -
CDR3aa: CASSPPGGGSVRRNEQFF
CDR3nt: TGTGCCAGCAGTCCCCCGGGGGGCGGGAGCGTTCGACGCAATGAGCAGTTCTTC

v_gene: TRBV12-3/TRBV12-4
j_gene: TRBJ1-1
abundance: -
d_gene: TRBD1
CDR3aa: CASRDRGGTEAFF
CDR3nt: TGTGCCAGCCGGGACAGGGGAGGCACTGAAGCTTTCTTT

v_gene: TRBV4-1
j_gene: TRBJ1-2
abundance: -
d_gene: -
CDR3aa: CASSQGRPMDGYGYTF
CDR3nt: TGCGCCAGCAGCCAAGGGAGGCCCATGGACGGTTATGGCTACACCTTC

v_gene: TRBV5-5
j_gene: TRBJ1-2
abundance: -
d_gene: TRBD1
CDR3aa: CASSPEGQAYGYTF
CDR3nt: TGTGCCAGCAGTCCCGAAGGACAGGCTTATGGCTACACCTTC

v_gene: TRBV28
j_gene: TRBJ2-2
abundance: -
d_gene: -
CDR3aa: CASSSPLLGTGELFF
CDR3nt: TGTGCCAGCAGTTCCCCATTGCTTGGGACAGGGGAGCTGTTTTTT

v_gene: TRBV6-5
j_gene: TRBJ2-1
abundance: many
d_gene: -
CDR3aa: CASSYSGTTAYNEQFF
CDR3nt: TGTGCCAGCAGTTACTCGGGGACAACGGCCTACAATGAGCAGTTCTTC